Reported below is one TCR beta chain. What it binds is not known. CDR1 is SGDLS, CDR2 YYNGEE, per germline. The CDR3 runs to 14 residues. Trimming took 0 bases from V and 3 from J, leaving 9 bases between them. This entry belongs to a study of STAT5B mutations in CD4+ large granular lymphocyte leukemia. Study results and limitations: Top patient clones used TRBV06 genes more often: 8/27 versus 2/35 in controls.

The assay was immunoSEQ multiplex PCR, and TCRdb's table has in-frame clones only and misses some. This sample carries more than 30,000 clones, about 88% of them seen once, and the ten largest clones take over 0.35%. The gene calls are TRBV9 and TRBJ2-5; D call uncertain. Material: CD4+ T cells from blood buffy coats. The sequence was collected from a human donor in good health. CDR3 amino acids: CASSVDGLKETQYF. DNA of the CDR3: TGTGCCAGCAGCGTAGACGGCCTCAAAGAGACCCAGTACTTC.